This T cell receptor beta chain was sequenced during a study of blood T cell repertoires in COVID-19. Study context: Samples came from the United States, Italy and Spain, spanning acute and convalescent COVID-19. Sample material is recorded as cDNA or gDNA derived from T cells, B-cell-depleted T cells, or PBMCs.

In the original analysis: Estimation of nucleated cell counts relied on the amplification of reference gene primers. Generated by immunoSEQ multiplex PCR, the TCRdb table keeps only in-frame clones and is missing some. That table is the source of V, J and clone size, and D and trimming were worked out from the DNA. This sample yields approximately 89,000 clones, of which approximately 78% are seen a single time; about 13% belongs to the top ten. Trimming shortened V by 3 bases and J by 1 base, and 7 bases separated the two germline ends. The CDR3 runs to 13 residues. CDR1 SGHTA and CDR2 FQGTGA come from the germline V gene.

The clonotype originates from a human donor in a cohort sampled during active COVID-19. Sequenced sample: peripheral blood. This chain joins TRBV7-3 and TRBJ2-7; D gene uncertain. CDR3 residues: CASSLAGSYEQYF. In DNA form, the CDR3 reads TGTGCCAGCAGCTTGGCAGGTTCCTACGAGCAGTACTTC.